Sequencing of this TCR beta chain was carried out in a study of T-cell memory formation after mild COVID-19. This CDR3 has 15 residues. Germline V lookup: CDR1 SGHTS, CDR2 YDEGEE. Between the trimmed V and J ends, which lost 3 bases and 7 bases, there was a span of 17 bases. This clonotype was detected only a few times. TCRdb fed the 5' RACE reads into MiXCR, producing one record per CDR3 protein. The profile shows hundreds of thousands of distinct CDR3 sequences, 20% to 25% of them singletons. The source material was PBMCs or a T cell subset sorted from them (not recorded which). The chain is built from TRBV5-8 and TRBJ2-1; D is unresolved. The sequence was obtained from an adult woman who had mild COVID-19 (a few samples of this study predate the infection). Cell type and time point are not known. The CDR3 DNA sequence: TGTGCCAGCAGCTACCGGGTACCGGCTAGGAATGAGCAGTTCTTC. As protein: CASSYRVPARNEQFF.